The present T cell receptor beta chain was sequenced within a study of coeliac disease. The study's findings and limits: Lamina propria and intraepithelial cell fractions may contain each other's cells.

Method: immunoSEQ multiplex PCR; TCRdb's copy keeps in-frame clones and lacks some. The table has about 3,300 clones, roughly half seen once; the top ten hold around 10%. On this clone itself: Antigen: not known.

Germline values: CDR1 MNHEY, CDR2 SMNVEV (reference sequence). The CDR3 extends over 14 amino acids. The V gene lost 4 bases and the J gene lost 8 bases, with 15 bases spanning the gap. The source of this sequence is an older woman with celiac disease. The chain is built from TRBV27 and TRBJ2-1, with D maybe TRBD1 (5 bases). The sequenced sample consisted of intraepithelial lymphocytes from the gut. This CDR3 reads CASSYGSRADEQFF. CDR3 DNA: TGTGCCAGCAGTTATGGGTCCAGGGCGGATGAGCAGTTCTTC.